This entry lists 27 T cell receptor beta chains sequenced from one sample in a study of identical twins. One entry per CDR3 protein, called by TCRdb with MiXCR from the 5' RACE reads. This sample has just over 450,000 distinct CDR3 sequences, with approximately 15% found just once. The same sample was also used in a study of yellow fever vaccine responses in identical twins.

The sequenced material came from CD4+ T cells sorted from blood. All receptors derive from a young woman in good health.

The chain couples TRBV5-1 to TRBJ1-1, with D uncertain. V was trimmed by 4 bases and J by 5 bases, leaving 18 bases between them. Germline CDR1 SGHRS, CDR2 YFSETQ. This CDR3 is built from 15 residues. The CDR3 spells CASSPGGPSRTEAFF. For the CDR3, the DNA is TGCGCCAGCAGCCCGGGAGGTCCGAGTCGGACTGAAGCTTTCTTT.

This clonotype was recorded many times. V and J are TRBV12-3 or TRBV12-4 and TRBJ2-1; TRBD2 agrees at 14 bases. CDR3 size: 17 residues. Losses at the gene ends were 2 bases for V and 6 bases for J; bases not matched to a gene: 6. CDR3 protein: CASSLSTSGRASNEQFF. CDR3 DNA: TGTGCCAGCAGTTTATCGACTAGCGGGAGGGCGAGCAATGAGCAGTTCTTC.

The chain carries TRBV7-8 and TRBJ2-3, with unresolved D. The germline V gene has CDR1 SGHVS and CDR2 FQNEAQ. This CDR3 spans 14 amino acids. Deletions cut 0 bases from V and 7 bases from J, with 11 bases between. The CDR3 DNA follows: TGTGCCAGCAGCTTAGCATCAGTCCTTAATACGCAGTATTTT. Its translation: CASSLASVLNTQYF. Looking up the rest from reference TRBV7-8 and TRBJ2-3 gives the full variable domain: GAGVSQSPRYKVAKRGQDVALRCDPISGHVSLFWYQQALGQGPEFLTYFQNEAQLDKSGLPSDRFFAERPEGSVSTLKIQRTQQEDSAVYLCASSLASVLNTQYFGPGTRLTVL.

The V and J genes are TRBV5-1 and TRBJ2-3; 9 nucleotides align to TRBD2. Germline CDR1 is SGHRS and CDR2 is YFSETQ. The CDR3 runs to 16 residues. The V segment lost 0 bases and the J segment 8 bases; nucleotides outside the gene matches: 10. DNA of the CDR3: TGCGCCAGCAGCTTGGCCAAAACTAGCGGGCCGACTACGCAGTATTTT. As protein: CASSLAKTSGPTTQYF.

V is TRBV7-9 and J is TRBJ1-4; D gene uncertain. Germline loops: CDR1 SEHNR, CDR2 FQNEAQ (reference sequence). The CDR3 extends over 14 amino acids. V lost 7 bases and J 0 bases, leaving 9 bases between the germline ends. The CDR3 DNA follows: TGTGCCAGCACCTTGGGCTCAACTAATGAAAAACTGTTTTTT. This codes for CASTLGSTNEKLFF.

This clonotype has only a few counts. The chain links TRBV27 to TRBJ2-4; D is unresolved. In germline, CDR1 is MNHEY, CDR2 SMNVEV (reference sequence). The CDR3 has 13 amino acids. Trimming removed 3 bases from V and 10 bases from J, with 13 bases in between. The CDR3 sequence: CASSLGRNTIQYF. The CDR3 region has the DNA TGTGCCAGCAGTTTGGGCAGGAATACAATTCAGTACTTC.

This clonotype has only a few counts. The gene calls are TRBV30 and TRBJ2-6; 9 bases line up with TRBD1. The CDR3 is made up of 13 amino acids. V was pared by 5 bases and J by 12 bases, with 8 bases of the junction left unmatched. Germline assignment: CDR1 GTSNPN and CDR2 SVGIG (reference sequence). The CDR3: CAWGGTGRGVLTF. The CDR3 DNA is TGTGCCTGGGGGGGGACAGGGCGAGGCGTCCTGACTTTC.

A word on this clonotype: The junction and the germline gene differ at one end; a read error may be behind it. V gene TRBV7-7 combines with J gene TRBJ2-1, with a tentative D call TRBD2 (6 bases). The CDR3 extends over 16 amino acids. Germline values: CDR1 SSHAT, CDR2 FNYEAQ (reference sequence). CDR3 sequence: CASRTFREAMYNEQFF. CDR3 DNA sequence: TGTGCTAGCAGGACCTTCAGGGAGGCCATGTACAATGAGCAGTTCTTC.

This clonotype was seen a handful of times. The rearrangement joins TRBV21-1 to TRBJ2-3; the table's D call, TRBD2, was not checked against the DNA. TRBV21-1 is a listed pseudogene. This CDR3 contains 19 residues. The CDR3 loop reads CASSKVLAGLARPTDTQYF. The CDR3, as DNA: TGTGCCAGCAGCAAAGTACTCGCCGGGCTAGCGAGGCCCACAGATACGCAGTATTTT.

Regarding this clonotype: Compared with germline, one end of the junction differs, possibly owing to a read error. CDR3 amino acids: CSARGQNQQFF. CDR3 coding DNA: TGCAGTGCAAGAGGGCAGAACCAGCAGTTCTTC. The genes are TRBV20-1 and TRBJ2-1; D might be TRBD2 (5 bases). The CDR3 runs 11 residues. CDR1 and CDR2 (germline): DFQATT, SNEGSKA (reference sequence).

The chain joins TRBV5-5 to TRBJ2-7, with D maybe TRBD2 (5 bases). CDR1 is SGHKS and CDR2 is YYEKEE in the germline V gene (reference sequence). The CDR3 length is 12 residues. Trimming left V 4 bases short and J 5 bases short, with 10 bases between. For the CDR3, the DNA is TGTGCCAGCAGCCCCGAGCGGCACGAGCAGTACTTC. Residues: CASSPERHEQYF. The full variable domain, its missing parts supplied by reference TRBV5-5 and TRBJ2-7, is DAGVTQSPTHLIKTRGQQVTLRCSPISGHKSVSWYQQVLGQGPQFIFQYYEKEERGRGNFPDRFSARQFPNYSSELNVNALLLGDSALYLCASSPERHEQYFGPGTRLTVT.

The chain is built from TRBV20-1 and TRBJ2-7, with TRBD2 matching over 7 bases. The CDR3 length is 11 residues. The germline gives CDR1 DFQATT, CDR2 SNEGSKA (reference sequence). The J segment lost 2 bases and the V segment lost 8 bases, leaving 3 bases of the junction unmatched. CDR3 amino acids: CSLGLAYEQYF. The DNA for the CDR3 is TGCAGTCTCGGACTAGCCTACGAGCAGTACTTC.

This clonotype was detected a few times. The chain joins TRBV20-1 to TRBJ2-1, with 12 bases aligning to TRBD2. Germline CDR1 and CDR2: DFQATT and SNEGSKA (reference sequence). With 4 bases clipped from V and 8 bases from J, the junction kept 6 bases outside the gene matches. This CDR3 has 14 amino acids. This CDR3 is CSAILAGGLDEQFF. DNA for the CDR3: TGCAGTGCTATTCTAGCGGGAGGGCTGGATGAGCAGTTCTTC.

This clonotype was seen only a few times. CDR3: CASSKKSVVREVGYGYTF. The CDR3 nucleotides are TGTGCCAGCAGCAAAAAGTCGGTCGTCAGGGAAGTAGGCTATGGCTACACCTTC. The rearrangement links TRBV21-1 to TRBJ1-2; TRBD1, the table's D call, was not compared with the DNA. TRBV21-1 is deemed a pseudogene. There are 18 residues in the CDR3.

The table lists this clonotype with many counts. CDR3 nucleotides: TGTGCCATCAGTGAGTCACAACTACGTAGCTCCGGGGAGCTGTTTTTT. It yields the protein CAISESQLRSSGELFF. The chain uses TRBV10-3 and TRBJ2-2; D is uncertain. Trimming pared 0 bases from V and 6 bases from J, leaving 14 bases between. Germline V CDR1 and CDR2: ENHRY, SYGVKD. The CDR3 contains 16 residues.

This clonotype was found a few times. The rearrangement links TRBV6-2 or TRBV6-3 to TRBJ2-7; 9 nucleotides agree with TRBD2. After removal of 7 bases from V and 5 bases from J, the junction contained 9 bases not matched to a gene. CDR1 and CDR2 from the germline V gene are MNHEY and SVGEGT. CDR3 length: 14 residues. CDR3 bases: TGTGCCAGCATCTCTAGCGGGACTTCCCACGAGCAGTACTTC. Translating gives CASISSGTSHEQYF.

This clonotype was found a few times. V is TRBV24-1 and J is TRBJ2-7, with no clear D. V lost 7 bases to trimming and J lost 2 bases, with 5 bases between them. CDR3 length equals 11 residues. In germline, CDR1 is KGHDR, CDR2 SFDVKD. The CDR3 sequence: CATRAAYEQYF. CDR3 in DNA: TGTGCCACCAGGGCAGCCTACGAGCAGTACTTC.

This rearrangement joins TRBV7-9 to TRBJ2-1; 9 bases agree with TRBD2. Germline lookup yields CDR1 SEHNR and CDR2 FQNEAQ (reference sequence). The V gene end was trimmed by 7 bases and the J gene end by 7 bases; junction bases not matched to a gene: 11. The CDR3 spans 15 residues. The CDR3 nucleotides read TGTGCCAGCATGGGGGGTAGCGGGAGTACGAATGAGCAGTTCTTC. This gives the protein CASMGGSGSTNEQFF. The full variable domain, with the rest looked up from reference TRBV7-9 and TRBJ2-1, is DTGVSQNPRHKITKRGQNVTFRCDPISEHNRLYWYRQTLGQGPEFLTYFQNEAQLEKSRLLSDRFSAERPKGSFSTLEIQRTEQGDSAMYLCASMGGSGSTNEQFFGPGTRLTVL.

Concerning this clonotype itself: Just one base apart from a much larger clone, this may be a read error. The rearrangement links TRBV7-2 to TRBJ2-7; D might be TRBD2 (6 bases). CDR3 size: 15 residues. Germline loops: CDR1 SGHTA, CDR2 FQGNSA. The germline V and J ends were trimmed by 4 bases and 2 bases, with 15 bases remaining between them. The CDR3 loop reads CASSSVRGKPYEQYF. The DNA of the CDR3 is TGTGCCAGCAGCTCAGTACGGGGGAAACCCTACGAGCAGTACTTC. Full variable domain (missing parts from reference TRBV7-2 and TRBJ2-7): GAGVSQSPSNKVTEKGKDVELRCDPISGHTALYWYRQSLGQGLEFLIYFQGNSAPDKSGLPSDRFSAERTGGSVSTLTIQRTQQEDSAVYLCASSSVRGKPYEQYFGPGTRLTVT.

This clonotype has a handful of counts. The chain employs TRBV29-1 and TRBJ2-3; D gene uncertain. The CDR3 has 14 residues. Trimming left V 2 bases short and J 0 bases short, with 9 bases between. CDR1 is SQVTM and CDR2 is ANQGSEA in the germline V gene. CDR3 sequence: CSVERRKSTDTQYF. CDR3 coding DNA: TGCAGCGTTGAACGGCGGAAAAGCACAGATACGCAGTATTTT.

This clonotype has more than one count but fewer than ten. The chain has TRBV5-1 and TRBJ2-3; 8 nucleotides agree with TRBD1. The CDR3 consists of 14 residues. The germline gives CDR1 SGHRS, CDR2 YFSETQ. V was pared by 2 bases and J by 5 bases, with 4 bases of the junction left unmatched. The CDR3 protein is CASSLGTGRDTQYF. DNA of the CDR3: TGCGCCAGCAGCTTAGGGACAGGAAGAGATACGCAGTATTTT.

This rearrangement joins TRBV6-5 to TRBJ2-2, with D perhaps matching TRBD2 (6 bases). The germline V gene encodes CDR1 MNHEY and CDR2 SVGAGI. With 7 bases removed from V and 7 bases from J, the gap between germline ends came to 10 bases. This CDR3 has 12 residues. CDR3 coding DNA: TGTGCCAGCAAACGGGGGATCGGGGAGCTGTTTTTT. Translated: CASKRGIGELFF.

This chain joins TRBV28 and TRBJ2-3, with 7 positions matching TRBD2. Germline V gene sequence: CDR1 MDHEN, CDR2 SYDVKM. V was pared by 3 bases and J by 2 bases, with 8 bases of the junction left unmatched. The CDR3 extends over 16 amino acids. The CDR3: CASSFGRVGLTDTQYF. The CDR3 DNA sequence: TGTGCCAGCAGTTTTGGGAGGGTTGGCCTCACAGATACGCAGTATTTT.

This clonotype was seen at least ten times. The V and J genes are TRBV29-1 and TRBJ2-3, with 12 positions matching TRBD1. CDR3 size: 14 residues. CDR1 and CDR2 from the germline V gene are SQVTM and ANQGSEA. After removal of 4 bases from V and 4 bases from J, the junction contained 3 bases not matched to a gene. In nucleotides, the CDR3 is TGCAGCGTTGGGGGGACAGGGGGCTCAGATACGCAGTATTTT. Encoded protein: CSVGGTGGSDTQYF.

The rearrangement links TRBV7-2 to TRBJ2-7; TRBD1 agrees at 8 bases. This CDR3 is built from 16 residues. Germline lookup yields CDR1 SGHTA and CDR2 FQGNSA. With 5 bases clipped from V and 2 bases from J, the junction kept 11 bases outside the gene matches. CDR3 coding DNA: TGTGCCAGCAGCATAGTCCCACAGGGGGTCGCCTACGAGCAGTACTTC. Protein: CASSIVPQGVAYEQYF.

The V call is TRBV25-1, the J call TRBJ1-1, with D tentatively TRBD1 (5 bases). From germline, CDR1 is MGHDK and CDR2 SYGVNS. CDR3 length: 13 amino acids. Trimming pared 1 base from V and 5 bases from J, leaving 8 bases between. The CDR3 coding sequence is TGTGCCAGCAGTGAATTTTGGGGGACTGAAGCTTTCTTT. Translated, it gives CASSEFWGTEAFF.

This clonotype was observed a handful of times. The V call is TRBV5-1, the J call TRBJ2-5; 7 bases map to TRBD1. V shed 3 bases and J 1 base; nucleotides not matched to a gene: 3. Germline V gene data show CDR1 as SGHRS and CDR2 as YFSETQ. CDR3 length: 14 residues. DNA of the CDR3: TGCGCCAGCAGCTATACAGGGGCCCAAGAGACCCAGTACTTC. Its protein is CASSYTGAQETQYF.